This TCR beta chain was sequenced during a study of cytotoxic CD8 clonotypes in ibrutinib-treated CLL. About the study: Researchers reported over 9 relapsed/refractory and some 14 treatment-naive patients, 17 of them IGHV unmutated. Study-wide results and limits: Patients had baseline clonality above age-matched healthy donors, and this clonality moved with circulating CD8+ T-cell counts. Clonality increased at ibrutinib response and stayed stable in sustained remission. At progression, however, it fell back toward baseline.

This CDR3 has 14 amino acids. Trimming at V came to 3 bases and at J to 9 bases, leaving 10 bases not matched to a gene. Germline CDR1 SGHRS, CDR2 YFSETQ. This table comes from immunoSEQ multiplex PCR, and its TCRdb copy is limited to in-frame clones, with some not included. The data show about 300,000 clones, around 76% seen once. Comments on this clone: No antigen is known for it.

This sequence was found in a human donor with chronic lymphocytic leukemia. The sample was PBMCs, taken at disease progression, from a patient treated with ibrutinib. This chain joins TRBV5-1 and TRBJ2-5; TRBD2 matches 8 bases. CDR3 amino acids: CASSSTGGQLAQYF. The CDR3 DNA is TGCGCCAGCAGCTCCACGGGGGGGCAACTGGCCCAGTACTTC. The full variable domain, with the rest looked up from reference TRBV5-1 and TRBJ2-5, is KAGVTQTPRYLIKTRGQQVTLSCSPISGHRSVSWYQQTPGQGLQFLFEYFSETQRNKGNFPGRFSGRQFSNSRSEMNVSTLELGDSALYLCASSSTGGQLAQYFGPGTRLLVL.